These 21 T cell receptor beta chains were sequenced from one sample in a study of cytomegalovirus exposure and HLA in healthy donors. The PCR contained 60 Vbeta and 13 Jbeta primers. Method: immunoSEQ multiplex PCR; TCRdb's copy keeps in-frame clones and lacks some. The table includes over 150,000 clones, 75% to 85% detected once. Sequencing was performed on PBMCs. The receptors come from a woman aged 45-59 years in good health and CMV-seropositive.

The J gene is TRBJ2-2, the V gene TRBV7-6; the match to TRBD2 covers 9 bases. CDR1 is SGHVS and CDR2 is FNYEAQ in the germline V gene. The trim removed 5 bases at V and 7 bases at J, leaving 11 bases unmatched. The CDR3 length is 16 residues. In nucleotides, the CDR3 is TGTGCCAGCAGCCCGGGGGCGGGAGGGCCCAACGGGGAGCTGTTTTTT. This sequence encodes CASSPGAGGPNGELFF. The full variable domain, completed using reference TRBV7-6 and TRBJ2-2, is GAGVSQSPRYKVTKRGQDVALRCDPISGHVSLYWYRQALGQGPEFLTYFNYEAQQDKSGLPNDRFSAERPEGSISTLTIQRTEQRDSAMYRCASSPGAGGPNGELFFGEGSRLTVL.

This clone was observed a single time. V and J are TRBV6-1 and TRBJ1-4; 7 bases are shared with TRBD1. The junction had 6 bases not matched to a gene; V was cut back by 7 bases and J by 7 bases. The CDR3 has 13 residues. The germline V gene has CDR1 MNHNS and CDR2 SASEGT. This chain's CDR3 is CASTWDSIEKLFF. The CDR3, as DNA: TGTGCCAGCACTTGGGACAGCATTGAAAAACTGTTTTTT.

The chain is built from TRBV4-1 and TRBJ1-3, with D unresolved. Germline V gene data show CDR1 as MGHRA and CDR2 as YSYEKL. There are 14 residues in the CDR3. V lost 1 base and J 1 base, leaving 5 bases between the germline ends. In DNA, the CDR3 is TGCGCCAGCAGCCAAGTCGGGTCTGGAAACACCATATATTTT. Its translation: CASSQVGSGNTIYF.

The rearrangement joins TRBV4-3 to TRBJ1-5, with unresolved D. The CDR3 has 15 amino acids. V was clipped by 1 base and J by 6 bases, with 13 bases between them. The germline gives CDR1 LGHNA, CDR2 YSLEER. The chain's CDR3 is CASSQGLTRSQPQHF. The DNA of the CDR3 is TGCGCCAGCAGCCAAGGACTGACCCGGAGTCAGCCCCAGCATTTT.

This chain uses TRBV6-5 with TRBJ2-5; tentatively, D is TRBD1 (5 bases). V was cut by 8 bases and J by 0 bases, with 13 bases left in between. The CDR3 runs to 14 residues. Looked up from germline, CDR1 is MNHEY and CDR2 is SVGAGI. The CDR3 nucleotides read TGTGCCAGCGGGGCCTTCCCTAACCAAGAGACCCAGTACTTC. Translation: CASGAFPNQETQYF.

The rearrangement uses TRBV19 and TRBJ2-5; the match to TRBD1 covers 7 bases. Germline values: CDR1 LNHDA, CDR2 SQIVND (reference sequence). The CDR3 consists of 13 residues. The V gene end was trimmed by 5 bases and the J gene end by 5 bases; junction bases not matched to a gene: 5. The CDR3 loop is CASSRGQPETQYF. CDR3 nucleotides: TGTGCCAGTAGTCGGGGACAGCCTGAGACCCAGTACTTC.

V usage is TRBV19 and J usage is TRBJ2-2; 10 positions agree with TRBD1. Germline assignment: CDR1 LNHDA and CDR2 SQIVND (reference sequence). Trimming took 6 bases from V and 5 from J; bases not matched to a gene: 9. This CDR3 has 16 amino acids. The CDR3 loop is CASSKPGQGKTGELFF. The DNA for the CDR3 is TGTGCCAGTAGCAAACCGGGACAGGGGAAGACCGGGGAGCTGTTTTTT.

Remarks on this clone: The same CDR3 is also encoded by other DNA sequences in this sample. The V call is TRBV4-3, the J call TRBJ2-7; 10 positions agree with TRBD1. The germline V gene encodes CDR1 LGHNA and CDR2 YSLEER. Trimming took 1 base from V and 2 from J; bases not matched to a gene: 14. This CDR3 has 19 amino acids. Written as DNA, the CDR3 is TGCGCCAGCAGCCAAGCAGACCCATCGTCCGGGACAGGGGCCTACGAGCAGTACTTC. As protein: CASSQADPSSGTGAYEQYF.

V is TRBV7-9 and J is TRBJ1-3; possibly TRBD1 for D (6 bases). The V end lost 5 bases, the J end lost 6 bases, and 8 bases lay between the germline ends. Germline CDR1 reads SEHNR; CDR2 reads FQNEAQ (reference sequence). This CDR3 has 12 residues. The CDR3 loop reads CASSPGVNTIYF. The DNA for the CDR3 is TGTGCCAGCAGCCCAGGGGTAAACACCATATATTTT.

The chain carries TRBV11-3 and TRBJ2-1, with D perhaps TRBD2 (6 bases). Per germline, CDR1 SGHNT and CDR2 YENEEA. The CDR3 length is 16 residues. V was shortened by 5 bases and J by 6 bases, with 20 bases between the two germline ends. The CDR3 sequence: CASSPKQGGVVNEQFF. CDR3 in DNA: TGTGCCAGCAGCCCCAAGCAGGGCGGGGTTGTCAATGAGCAGTTCTTC.

To note about this clone: Compared with germline, one end of the junction differs, possibly owing to a read error. This sequence joins TRBV18 and TRBJ1-4; no reliable D call. Per the germline V gene, CDR1 is KGHSH and CDR2 is LQKENI. This CDR3 has 16 amino acids. For the CDR3, the DNA is TGTGCCAGCTCACCCAACGTGGGCCCGACGAGTGAAAAACTGCTTTTT. This translates into CASSPNVGPTSEKLLF.

The rearrangement joins TRBV7-8 to TRBJ1-4; 7 positions match TRBD1. The CDR3 sequence is 17 residues long. CDR1 and CDR2 from the germline V gene are SGHVS and FQNEAQ. V dropped 5 bases and J dropped 8; count of bases not matched to a gene: 17. The CDR3 DNA reads TGTGCCAGCAGCCCATTGCACGGAGGGGGCCCAACCGAAAAACTGTTTTTT. The encoded protein is CASSPLHGGGPTEKLFF.

The CDR3 coding sequence is TGTGCCAGCTCACCCCAAGCGGGGGTGGAAAAACTGTTTTTT. Its protein is CASSPQAGVEKLFF. J is TRBJ1-4 and V is TRBV18; the D gene is possibly TRBD1 (5 bases). The germline V gene has CDR1 KGHSH and CDR2 LQKENI. This CDR3 has 14 residues. V was clipped by 3 bases and J by 8 bases, with 13 bases between them.

J is TRBJ2-3 and V is TRBV29-1; D is uncertain. Germline V gene sequence: CDR1 SQVTM, CDR2 ANQGSEA. This CDR3 is built from 10 residues. In DNA form, the CDR3 reads TGCATCCCTGTTCCAGATACGCAGTATTTT. Protein sequence: CIPVPDTQYF.

In its sample, this clone was seen a few times. The chain couples TRBV29-1 to TRBJ2-2; unclear D gene. The germline V gene encodes CDR1 SQVTM and CDR2 ANQGSEA. V shed 6 bases and J shed 0 bases, with 17 bases lying between them. There are 16 residues in the CDR3. The CDR3: CSVSLISSANTGELFF. The CDR3 nucleotides read TGCAGCGTGTCCCTGATAAGTAGTGCGAACACCGGGGAGCTGTTTTTT.

V and J are TRBV5-1 and TRBJ2-1; D gene unclear. Germline values: CDR1 SGHRS, CDR2 YFSETQ. The CDR3 is 14 amino acids. V dropped 0 bases and J dropped 6 bases, with 10 bases sitting between them. The CDR3 region is CASSLVLQANEQFF. The CDR3 DNA follows: TGCGCCAGCAGCTTGGTGTTGCAGGCCAATGAGCAGTTCTTC.

This clone came up once. The chain has TRBV9 and TRBJ2-1; tentatively, D is TRBD2 (6 bases). Germline loops: CDR1 SGDLS, CDR2 YYNGEE. The CDR3 spans 14 residues. Trimming shortened V by 3 bases and J by 5 bases, and 12 bases separated the two germline ends. CDR3 nucleotides: TGTGCCAGCAGCGCCCTGGGACTCAACAATGAGCAGTTCTTC. Its translation is CASSALGLNNEQFF.

The chain joins TRBV11-2 to TRBJ2-6; D is ambiguous. The germline gives CDR1 SGHAT, CDR2 FQNNGV. The CDR3 runs 15 residues. The V end was cut by 3 bases, the J end by 1 base, with 7 bases between. The CDR3 bases are TGTGCCAGCAGCTTCAGCGATTCTGGGGCCAACGTCCTGACTTTC. This sequence encodes CASSFSDSGANVLTF.

The rearrangement joins TRBV28 to TRBJ2-6; 11 bases fit TRBD1. Trimming cost V 6 bases and J 2 bases; bases outside gene matches: 0. CDR3 length: 15 residues. Germline CDR1 is MDHEN and CDR2 is SYDVKM. Here the CDR3 DNA reads TGTGCCAGCAGGGGACAGGGGGCTGGGGCCAACGTCCTGACTTTC. Amino acid sequence: CASRGQGAGANVLTF.

This chain uses TRBV5-5 with TRBJ2-2, with TRBD1 matching 7 bases. The CDR3 totals 14 residues. The germline CDR1 and CDR2 sequences are SGHKS and YYEKEE (reference sequence). V shed 4 bases, J shed 5 bases, and the junction held 5 bases outside the gene matches. CDR3 region: CASSRQGNTGELFF. The CDR3, as DNA: TGTGCCAGCAGCCGACAGGGAAATACCGGGGAGCTGTTTTTT. Full variable domain (rest looked up from reference TRBV5-5 and TRBJ2-2): DAGVTQSPTHLIKTRGQQVTLRCSPISGHKSVSWYQQVLGQGPQFIFQYYEKEERGRGNFPDRFSARQFPNYSSELNVNALLLGDSALYLCASSRQGNTGELFFGEGSRLTVL.

V gene TRBV29-1 combines with J gene TRBJ2-1, with 10 bases matching TRBD2. The V and J ends lost 5 bases and 7 bases, in that order; junction bases with no gene match: 8. Germline V CDR1 and CDR2: SQVTM, ANQGSEA. CDR3 length equals 14 residues. In nucleotides, the CDR3 is TGCAGCGTTCAAAGGCTAGCGGGAGCGAATGAGCAGTTCTTC. This translates into CSVQRLAGANEQFF.